This T cell receptor beta chain is drawn from a study of blood T cell repertoires in COVID-19. Turning to the study itself: From the United States, Italy and Spain came samples of acute and convalescent COVID-19. T cells, B-cell-depleted T cells, or PBMCs provided the cDNA or gDNA that served as material.

In the authors' methods: It was from reference gene primer amplification that nucleated cell counts were estimated. The method was immunoSEQ multiplex PCR; TCRdb's version includes in-frame clones alone and lacks a portion of them. From that table come the V and J calls and clone size; the DNA was used to work out D and trimming. The sample carries 240,000 or so clones, about four fifths recorded once. The germline gives CDR1 LNHDA, CDR2 SQIVND (reference sequence). The CDR3 consists of 15 residues. The trim removed 6 bases at V and 9 bases at J, leaving 14 bases unmatched. The V call is TRBV19, the J call TRBJ1-5; 7 nucleotides align to TRBD1. The sequencing input was peripheral blood. The receptor was isolated from a man younger than 45 who had recovered from COVID-19. CDR3 nucleotide sequence: TGTGCCAGTAGCAGGGGCCGACAGGGATGGCGGCCCCAGCATTTT. Residues: CASSRGRQGWRPQHF.